This record covers a single T cell receptor beta chain. The primer mix had 60 Vbeta and 13 Jbeta primers. The authors' processing: In a later analysis, of about 80 million unique beta chains, about 10 million appeared in at least two donors. Only in-frame clones appear in the TCRdb table, and some are missing; sequencing was by immunoSEQ multiplex PCR. V and J calls and clone size are given by that table; D and trimming were obtained from the DNA. The repertoire consists of roughly 100,000 clones, with less than 80% occurring once and the leading ten covering roughly 2%. The entry originates in a study of cytomegalovirus exposure and HLA in healthy donors. V lost 4 bases and J lost 4, with 7 bases in between. Germline-derived CDR1 and CDR2 are LNHDA and SQIVND (reference sequence). The CDR3 consists of 12 residues.

Sequenced material: PBMCs. The clonotype was recovered from a man in his forties or fifties in good health and CMV-seronegative. The rearrangement joins TRBV19 to TRBJ1-2; D is uncertain. DNA for the CDR3: TGTGCCAGTAGTAACTATATCTATGGCTACACCTTC. It encodes CASSNYIYGYTF.